This T cell receptor (beta chain) was retrieved from a study of stem cell transplantation in POMP-related autoinflammatory disease. On the study more broadly: The study hypothesized thymoproteasome defects skew the TRB repertoire via impaired CD8+ selection. Broader study findings: PRAID patients trended toward lower TRB diversity and higher clonality in all analyzed T-cell subsets. Unique TRB V-J gene pairings were limited in number in patients with PRAID.

PRAID combined immunodeficiency and autoinflammation. This clone showed up just a few times. Its target is not known. The CDR3 spans 14 residues. With 11 bases removed from V and 0 bases from J, the gap between germline ends came to 14 bases. In germline, CDR1 is MNHNY, CDR2 SVGAGI (reference sequence). TCRdb's table, derived via immunoSEQ multiplex PCR, lists solely in-frame clones and lacks some. The data contain 20,000 to 30,000 clones, approximately 78% of them singletons. The sequences come from CD4+ T cells from PBMCs, collected before stem cell transplantation. V and J are TRBV6-6 and TRBJ1-5; D is unresolved. This receptor was identified in a human donor with POMP-related autoinflammation and immune dysregulation (PRAID). CDR3 residues: CAGGRGDSNQPQHF. The CDR3 DNA reads TGTGCCGGCGGGCGGGGAGATAGCAATCAGCCCCAGCATTTT.